One and the same sample provided the 7 T cell receptor beta chains below, sequenced in a study of blood T cell repertoires in COVID-19. Sequencing was performed with immunoSEQ multiplex PCR; in TCRdb, only in-frame clones are kept and a portion is missing. Among just over 250,000 clones listed, more than 85% were seen once. Input material: peripheral blood. These receptors all stem from a young adult with COVID-19, enrolled during active disease.

V is TRBV30 and J is TRBJ1-1; the D gene is possibly TRBD1 (6 bases). Trimming left V 4 bases short and J 2 bases short, with 14 bases between. CDR1 and CDR2 (germline): GTSNPN, SVGIG (reference sequence). The CDR3 totals 14 residues. CDR3 region: CAWTSGVDNTEAFF. The CDR3 bases are TGTGCCTGGACCTCAGGGGTCGATAACACTGAAGCTTTCTTT.

The genes are TRBV19 and TRBJ2-3; D perhaps matches TRBD1 (6 bases). This CDR3 is built from 21 residues. CDR1 and CDR2 (germline): LNHDA, SQIVND (reference sequence). Trimming removed 6 bases from V and 2 bases from J, with 33 bases in between. Here the CDR3 reads CASRPIGLGAASSFHTDTQYF. In DNA, the CDR3 is TGTGCCAGTAGGCCCATAGGGTTGGGGGCGGCCTCATCATTTCACACAGATACGCAGTATTTT.

V usage is TRBV5-1 and J usage is TRBJ1-2; tentatively, D is TRBD1 (6 bases). Trimming removed 1 base from V and 8 bases from J, with 15 bases in between. CDR1 is SGHRS and CDR2 is YFSETQ in the germline V gene. This CDR3 is built from 14 residues. CDR3 residues: CASSLQQGAGGYTF. Here the CDR3 DNA reads TGCGCCAGCAGCTTGCAACAGGGCGCTGGGGGCTACACCTTC. Combining the CDR3 with reference TRBV5-1 and TRBJ1-2 gives the whole variable domain KAGVTQTPRYLIKTRGQQVTLSCSPISGHRSVSWYQQTPGQGLQFLFEYFSETQRNKGNFPGRFSGRQFSNSRSEMNVSTLELGDSALYLCASSLQQGAGGYTFGSGTRLTVV.

This chain connects TRBV9 to TRBJ1-4; TRBD1 agrees at 8 bases. J lost 5 bases, V lost 0 bases, and 3 bases had no gene match. The CDR3 is 15 amino acids. Per germline, CDR1 SGDLS and CDR2 YYNGEE. CDR3 amino acids: CASSVGGQANEKLFF. The CDR3 nucleotides are TGTGCCAGCAGCGTAGGGGGACAGGCGAATGAAAAACTGTTTTTT.

As regards this clone: Other DNA sequences from this sample encode an identical CDR3 as well. The rearrangement uses TRBV9 and TRBJ1-3; 7 positions match TRBD1. After removal of 3 bases from V and 0 bases from J, the junction contained 0 bases not matched to a gene. Germline V gives CDR1 SGDLS, CDR2 YYNGEE. CDR3 length: 14 residues. The CDR3 loop reads CASSGTGSGNTIYF. The CDR3 region has the DNA TGTGCCAGCAGCGGGACAGGCTCTGGAAACACCATATATTTT.

The chain recombines TRBV5-6 with TRBJ2-1; unclear D gene. The CDR3 is 13 residues long. V lost 0 bases and J lost 6, with 7 bases in between. CDR1 is SGHDT, CDR2 YYEEEE, per germline. CDR3 DNA sequence: TGTGCCAGCAGCTTGGCCCCCCTCAATGAGCAGTTCTTC. It yields the protein CASSLAPLNEQFF.

Here the CDR3 DNA reads TGCAGTGCTAGTTCGGCGGGAGTTTTGTATACGCAGTATTTT. Residues: CSASSAGVLYTQYF. The chain links TRBV20-1 to TRBJ2-3, with 7 bases matching TRBD2. CDR3 length: 14 amino acids. CDR1 and CDR2 from the germline V gene are DFQATT and SNEGSKA (reference sequence). V dropped 3 bases and J dropped 7; count of bases not matched to a gene: 10.